One sample yielded the 28 T cell receptor beta chains listed below, sequenced in a study of shared clonotypes between healthy human individuals. The method was immunoSEQ multiplex PCR; TCRdb's version includes in-frame clones alone and lacks a portion of them. The sample includes millions of clones, more than 90% of them seen just once. The specimen sequenced was naive CD4+ T cells sorted from blood. Subset defined: CD45RA+ positively selected. The receptors were sampled from a man younger than 30 in good health.

The chain is built from TRBV5-4 and TRBJ2-2; perhaps TRBD2 as D (6 bases). The CDR3 runs to 18 residues. Deletions cut 5 bases from V and 0 bases from J, with 20 bases between. CDR1 is SGHNT, CDR2 YYREEE, per germline (reference sequence). The CDR3 DNA reads TGTGCCAGCAGACCCTTTGACGGCGGGACCACGAACACCGGGGAGCTGTTTTTT. Translated: CASRPFDGGTTNTGELFF.

This rearrangement joins TRBV4-2 to TRBJ2-2; 8 bases align to TRBD2. V was clipped by 4 bases and J by 6 bases; unmatched bases: 7. This CDR3 is 15 amino acids long. Germline V gene sequence: CDR1 LGHNA, CDR2 YNFKEQ. The CDR3 region has the DNA TGTGCCAGCAGCCCAGTCGGGGGGGTACCCGGGGAGCTGTTTTTT. This translates into CASSPVGGVPGELFF.

The gene calls are TRBV28 and TRBJ1-2; D might be TRBD1 (5 bases). CDR1 MDHEN and CDR2 SYDVKM come from the germline V gene. Trimming removed 6 bases at V and 2 bases at J, with 13 bases between. The CDR3 runs 14 residues. CDR3 in amino acids: CASSGDGRNYGYTF. CDR3 nucleotide sequence: TGTGCCAGCAGCGGGGACGGGCGGAACTATGGCTACACCTTC.

V is TRBV2 and J is TRBJ1-3; the D is unclear. The V gene's germline CDR1 is SNHLY and CDR2 FYNNEI. The ends were cut back, 3 bases at V and 7 bases at J, with 13 bases in the middle. This CDR3 spans 14 amino acids. The CDR3 protein is CASSDGVMGNTIYF. As DNA, the CDR3 is TGTGCCAGCAGTGATGGGGTAATGGGGAACACCATATATTTT.

The chain recombines TRBV9 with TRBJ1-6, with 12 bases lining up with TRBD1. The ends lost 1 base at V and 4 bases at J; junction bases unmatched: 6. The CDR3 loop spans 18 amino acids. Germline V gives CDR1 SGDLS, CDR2 YYNGEE. The CDR3 loop reads CASSVSPGQGAYNSPLHF. DNA of the CDR3: TGTGCCAGCAGCGTATCTCCGGGACAGGGGGCATATAATTCACCCCTCCACTTT.

Of note for this clone: The sample contains more than one DNA sequence encoding this CDR3. The V call is TRBV6-1, the J call TRBJ2-7; perhaps TRBD2 as D (7 bases). The CDR3 totals 13 residues. Germline V gives CDR1 MNHNS, CDR2 SASEGT. Trimming took off 5 bases at V and 6 bases at J, with 14 bases between the two ends. DNA of the CDR3: TGTGCCAGCAGTACCTCGGGGGGCGGCGAGCAGTACTTC. It yields the protein CASSTSGGGEQYF.

On this clone itself: The sample contains more than one DNA sequence encoding this CDR3. The chain carries TRBV7-2 and TRBJ2-2; the D is unclear. Trimming cost V 3 bases and J 8 bases, with 4 bases left between them. The CDR3 contains 11 residues. CDR1 is SGHTA and CDR2 is FQGNSA in the germline V gene. CDR3: CASSLPGELFF. CDR3 nucleotide sequence: TGTGCCAGCAGCTTGCCAGGGGAGCTGTTTTTT.

The chain's CDR3 is CASSFRLGNTEAFF. As DNA, the CDR3 is TGTGCCAGCAGTTTCAGATTAGGGAACACTGAAGCTTTCTTT. This chain connects TRBV27 to TRBJ1-1; no clear D gene. CDR3 length: 14 amino acids. CDR1 is MNHEY, CDR2 SMNVEV, per germline (reference sequence). Deletions cut 3 bases from V and 1 base from J, with 9 bases between.

J is TRBJ1-2 and V is TRBV6-1; a weak D match, TRBD1 (5 bases). The CDR3 has 14 residues. Looked up from germline, CDR1 is MNHNS and CDR2 is SASEGT. Trimming shortened V by 6 bases and J by 3 bases, and 14 bases separated the two germline ends. DNA for the CDR3: TGTGCCAGCAGACCCGACAGTCTTTACTATGGCTACACCTTC. It specifies CASRPDSLYYGYTF.

The chain combines TRBV30 with TRBJ1-4; no clear D gene. CDR3 size: 13 residues. From germline, CDR1 is GTSNPN and CDR2 SVGIG (reference sequence). The V and J ends lost 7 bases and 7 bases respectively, with 16 bases between them. The chain's CDR3 is CASQESRSEKLFF. CDR3 DNA: TGTGCCTCCCAGGAGAGCAGAAGTGAAAAACTGTTTTTT.

This clone was found once. The chain is built from TRBV6-5 and TRBJ2-7; a weak D match, TRBD2 (7 bases). The CDR3 is 14 amino acids. Germline CDR1 is MNHEY and CDR2 is SVGAGI. The V end was cut by 1 base, the J end by 5 bases, with 12 bases between. The CDR3 coding sequence is TGTGCCAGCAGTTACTGGGGGGGGGCAAACGAGCAGTACTTC. Translated, it gives CASSYWGGANEQYF.

The V gene is TRBV4-1, the J gene TRBJ1-2; 8 bases line up with TRBD1. Germline V CDR1 and CDR2: MGHRA, YSYEKL. J was trimmed by 8 bases and V by 0 bases; bases with no gene match: 11. The CDR3 consists of 16 residues. The CDR3: CASSQDPSGGAGGYTF. CDR3 nucleotide sequence: TGCGCCAGCAGCCAAGATCCGTCAGGGGGCGCGGGCGGCTACACCTTC.

This rearrangement joins TRBV7-9 to TRBJ1-3; 10 nucleotides line up with TRBD1. The CDR3 has 18 amino acids. J gave up 8 bases and V 5 bases, and 18 bases lay outside the gene matches. In germline, CDR1 is SEHNR, CDR2 FQNEAQ (reference sequence). The CDR3 DNA reads TGTGCCAGCAGCAAAATAGGGGACAGGGGAATACTTGATGACACCATATATTTT. The encoded protein is CASSKIGDRGILDDTIYF.

The gene calls are TRBV6-4 and TRBJ2-1; D gene ambiguous. Trimming left V 4 bases short and J 2 bases short, with 9 bases between. The length of the CDR3 is 14 residues. Per the germline V gene, CDR1 is MRHNA and CDR2 is SNTAGT. The CDR3, as DNA: TGTGCCAGCAGTGCAGGACCACCCTACAATGAGCAGTTCTTC. Encoded protein: CASSAGPPYNEQFF.

J is TRBJ2-1 and V is TRBV30; a weak D match, TRBD2 (6 bases). In germline, CDR1 is GTSNPN, CDR2 SVGIG (reference sequence). The CDR3 is 15 amino acids. Trimming stripped 0 bases from V and 3 bases from J, with 12 bases between. The CDR3 DNA follows: TGTGCCTGGAGTGTAAAACTAGCCGGCTACAATGAGCAGTTCTTC. Its translation: CAWSVKLAGYNEQFF.

The chain combines TRBV9 with TRBJ2-2; D unclear. V was cut by 2 bases and J by 1 base, with 9 bases left in between. The CDR3 extends over 15 amino acids. Looked up from germline, CDR1 is SGDLS and CDR2 is YYNGEE. CDR3 sequence: CASSVSTKNTGELFF. For the CDR3, the DNA is TGTGCCAGCAGCGTCAGTACGAAGAACACCGGGGAGCTGTTTTTT.

The chain couples TRBV30 to TRBJ1-5, with D possibly matching TRBD1 (5 bases). The CDR3 totals 14 residues. Trimming shortened V by 7 bases and J by 3 bases, and 16 bases separated the two germline ends. The V gene's germline CDR1 is GTSNPN and CDR2 SVGIG (reference sequence). The CDR3 sequence: CASTAGYDNQPQHF. In DNA, the CDR3 is TGTGCCTCGACAGCGGGGTATGACAATCAGCCCCAGCATTTT.

The chain employs TRBV9 and TRBJ1-1, with D unresolved. The CDR3 spans 15 residues. V was trimmed by 0 bases and J by 0 bases, leaving 9 bases between them. CDR1 and CDR2 (germline): SGDLS, YYNGEE. The CDR3 region is CASSVGSGMNTEAFF. DNA for the CDR3: TGTGCCAGCAGCGTAGGGTCAGGCATGAACACTGAAGCTTTCTTT.

The genes are TRBV10-2 and TRBJ1-2; 9 nucleotides align to TRBD1. The CDR3 runs 14 residues. Germline CDR1 and CDR2: WSHSY and SAAADI. With 6 bases clipped from V and 3 bases from J, the junction kept 5 bases outside the gene matches. In nucleotides, the CDR3 is TGCGCCAGCAGACGACAGGGGGGTGACTATGGCTACACCTTC. It specifies CASRRQGGDYGYTF.

The chain is built from TRBV5-1 and TRBJ2-7, with 9 bases lining up with TRBD1. J lost 4 bases, V lost 6 bases, and 5 bases had no gene match. Per germline, CDR1 SGHRS and CDR2 YFSETQ. This CDR3 has 13 amino acids. In DNA form, the CDR3 reads TGCGCCAGCAACTTAGACAGGGGGTACGAGCAGTACTTC. Translating gives CASNLDRGYEQYF.

This chain joins TRBV2 and TRBJ1-4; 9 nucleotides align to TRBD1. The J segment lost 12 bases and the V segment lost 7 bases, leaving 6 bases of the junction unmatched. Looked up from germline, CDR1 is SNHLY and CDR2 is FYNNEI. The CDR3 consists of 12 residues. The CDR3 reads CASTLDRGELFF. Here the CDR3 DNA reads TGTGCCAGCACCTTGGACAGGGGCGAACTGTTTTTT.

J is TRBJ2-7 and V is TRBV19; possible D gene TRBD1, 6 bases. With 5 bases removed from V and 1 base from J, the gap between germline ends came to 18 bases. The CDR3 totals 16 residues. The germline gives CDR1 LNHDA, CDR2 SQIVND (reference sequence). CDR3 coding DNA: TGTGCCAGTAGTGTTGACAGGTCCCAGAGTTCCTACGAGCAGTACTTC. It codes for CASSVDRSQSSYEQYF.

This chain uses TRBV6-5 with TRBJ2-3; D may be TRBD1 or TRBD2 (5 bases each). Germline CDR1 is MNHEY and CDR2 is SVGAGI. Between the trimmed V and J ends, which lost 5 bases and 8 bases, there was a span of 17 bases. The CDR3 covers 14 residues. CDR3 DNA: TGTGCCAGCAGTCCAGGGACCCTGCGCTTTACGCAGTATTTT. Its protein product is CASSPGTLRFTQYF.

The chain couples TRBV14 to TRBJ1-1; possible D gene TRBD1, 6 bases. Germline-derived CDR1 and CDR2 are SGHDN and FVKESK. The CDR3 spans 16 residues. V lost 0 bases to trimming and J lost 5 bases, with 16 bases between them. Here the CDR3 DNA reads TGTGCCAGCAGCCAAGACAGGGGTTCCGGGTGGACTGAAGCTTTCTTT. Protein sequence: CASSQDRGSGWTEAFF.

V and J are TRBV20-1 and TRBJ2-7, with TRBD2 matching over 8 bases. The germline gives CDR1 DFQATT, CDR2 SNEGSKA (reference sequence). This CDR3 spans 10 amino acids. As DNA, the CDR3 is TGCACACTAGCGGTATACGAGCAGTACTTC. It is translated as CTLAVYEQYF.

This clone occurred a few times. The chain employs TRBV6-1 and TRBJ1-1; D is undetermined. This CDR3 has 14 residues. V lost 8 bases, J lost 0 bases, and 13 bases lay in between. Germline V gene data show CDR1 as MNHNS and CDR2 as SASEGT. The CDR3: CASPNQGMNTEAFF. DNA of the CDR3: TGTGCCAGCCCCAATCAAGGGATGAACACTGAAGCTTTCTTT.

The rearrangement links TRBV5-1 to TRBJ1-1; the D is unclear. In germline, CDR1 is SGHRS, CDR2 YFSETQ. The CDR3 totals 16 residues. Trimming cost V 4 bases and J 0 bases, with 16 bases left between them. In DNA form, the CDR3 reads TGCGCCAGCAGCCCCTCGGGCAGCGCACTGAACACTGAAGCTTTCTTT. This codes for CASSPSGSALNTEAFF.

CDR3 nucleotide sequence: TGTGCCAGCAGCCATGGGCGTTCGGCGGATGAGCAGTTCTTC. Amino acids: CASSHGRSADEQFF. This chain connects TRBV14 to TRBJ2-1, with D unresolved. Trimming removed 3 bases from V and 8 bases from J, with 14 bases in between. This CDR3 has 14 amino acids. Germline-derived CDR1 and CDR2 are SGHDN and FVKESK.